This T cell receptor beta chain was documented in a study of persistence of HIV-infected CD4 T cells. Overall study results and limits: TCRbeta richness was lower in CMV- and Gag-responding cells than in anti-CD3/anti-CD28-responding cells.

This clone was seen more than once but under ten times. Its antigen is undetermined. This was the immunoSEQ version 4 assay in survey mode. TCRdb's table, derived via immunoSEQ multiplex PCR, lists solely in-frame clones and lacks some. Seen here are about 30,000 clones, roughly 71% observed once, and the top ten hold about 1.5%. An overlapping HIV-1 Gag peptide pool stimulated these cells at roughly 0.97 ug/peptide/mL. Sorting selected CD4+ T cells upregulating both CD40 ligand and CD69. Sequenced here: CD4+ T cells sorted from PBMCs after approximately 18-hour stimulation, sampled from a patient who received antiretroviral therapy. The clonotype was recovered from an adult man with HIV who was CMV-seropositive.

CDR3 residues: CASSLRTGKTDTQYF. The CDR3, as DNA: TGTGCCAGCAGCTTAAGGACAGGGAAAACAGATACGCAGTATTTT. V usage is TRBV7-3 and J usage is TRBJ2-3, with TRBD1 identical over 8 bases. Germline loops: CDR1 SGHTA, CDR2 FQGTGA. The CDR3 is 15 residues long. J was trimmed by 3 bases and V by 1 base; bases with no gene match: 3.